One sample yielded the 16 T cell receptor beta chains listed below, sequenced in a study of T cells after yellow fever vaccination. Each CDR3 protein gets one entry after TCRdb re-called the 5' RACE reads with MiXCR. The table records approximately 300,000 distinct CDR3 sequences, about 6.6% of them present only once. The sequenced sample was PBMCs, obtained roughly 46 days after the first yellow fever vaccination. The receptors were gathered from a man aged 18 to 30 who received the YFV17D yellow fever vaccine.

This clonotype was detected only a few times. V is TRBV5-1 and J is TRBJ1-5, with D maybe TRBD1 (5 bases). Trimming left V 0 bases short and J 4 bases short, with 11 bases between. This CDR3 spans 15 amino acids. CDR1 SGHRS and CDR2 YFSETQ come from the germline V gene. In DNA, the CDR3 is TGCGCCAGCAGCTTGGCGGCGGGGGTTAATCAGCCCCAGCATTTT. This translates into CASSLAAGVNQPQHF.

This clonotype was counted many times. The chain has TRBV7-9 and TRBJ2-1; 8 nucleotides match TRBD2. In germline, CDR1 is SEHNR, CDR2 FQNEAQ (reference sequence). The CDR3 runs to 16 residues. V was clipped by 1 base and J by 4 bases; unmatched bases: 6. The CDR3 reads CASSLDVAGGYNEQFF. In DNA, the CDR3 is TGTGCCAGCAGCTTAGACGTTGCGGGGGGATACAATGAGCAGTTCTTC.

At least ten counts were recorded for this clonotype. The chain couples TRBV12-3 or TRBV12-4 to TRBJ1-5, with D possibly matching TRBD1 (6 bases). V was trimmed by 2 bases and J by 3 bases, leaving 11 bases between them. This CDR3 is 15 amino acids long. The CDR3 reads CASSLRGGVNQPQHF. CDR3 bases: TGTGCCAGCAGTTTACGCGGGGGCGTCAATCAGCCCCAGCATTTT.

The CDR3 loop is CASSIVAGGPTDTQYF. The DNA for the CDR3 is TGTGCCAGTAGTATAGTGGCGGGGGGCCCCACAGATACGCAGTATTTT. The rearrangement uses TRBV19 and TRBJ2-3; 8 bases are shared with TRBD2. Per germline, CDR1 LNHDA and CDR2 SQIVND (reference sequence). There are 16 residues in the CDR3. The V and J ends lost 1 base and 2 bases, in that order; junction bases with no gene match: 5.

The table lists this clonotype with many counts. This chain links TRBV11-2 with TRBJ2-7; D is unclear. The CDR3 sequence is 14 residues long. Germline values: CDR1 SGHAT, CDR2 FQNNGV. The ends were cut back, 0 bases at V and 6 bases at J, with 12 bases in the middle. The CDR3 loop reads CASSLDRLSPEQYF. The CDR3 bases are TGTGCCAGCAGCTTAGATAGGTTATCGCCCGAGCAGTACTTC.

This clonotype was counted only a few times. J is TRBJ1-4 and V is TRBV2; no clear D. The CDR3 consists of 15 residues. Germline loops: CDR1 SNHLY, CDR2 FYNNEI. The V and J ends lost 3 bases and 0 bases respectively, with 8 bases between them. CDR3: CASSDTTTTNEKLFF. For the CDR3, the DNA is TGTGCCAGCAGTGACACTACAACAACTAATGAAAAACTGTTTTTT.

This clonotype was seen at least ten times. The gene calls are TRBV7-3 and TRBJ2-3; 9 nucleotides align to TRBD2. With V trimmed by 3 bases and J by 3 bases, 1 base remained unmatched. Germline CDR1 is SGHTA and CDR2 is FQGTGA. CDR3 size: 14 residues. The CDR3 reads CASSFGLATDTQYF. The CDR3, as DNA: TGTGCCAGCAGCTTCGGACTAGCGACAGATACGCAGTATTTT.

V gene TRBV6-2 or TRBV6-3 combines with J gene TRBJ2-7; no clear D gene. The CDR3 is 12 amino acids. The V gene lost 6 bases and the J gene lost 3 bases, with 9 bases spanning the gap. Per germline, CDR1 MNHEY and CDR2 SVGEGT. CDR3 in amino acids: CASSGTYYEQYF. Here the CDR3 DNA reads TGTGCCAGCAGCGGAACCTACTACGAGCAGTACTTC.

This clonotype has a handful of counts. The V gene is TRBV12-3 or TRBV12-4, the J gene TRBJ2-7; no reliable D call. Trimming removed 5 bases from V and 0 bases from J, with 11 bases in between. This CDR3 spans 14 amino acids. The chain's CDR3 is CASSDQTYSYEQYF. In DNA form, the CDR3 reads TGTGCCAGCAGTGACCAGACCTACTCCTACGAGCAGTACTTC.

In this sample, this clonotype turned up a few times. CDR3: CASSVEGQGALTEAFF. DNA for the CDR3: TGTGCCAGCAGCGTAGAGGGACAGGGGGCGCTTACTGAAGCTTTCTTT. This chain joins TRBV9 and TRBJ1-1, with 12 bases that match TRBD1. The CDR3 contains 16 residues. V lost 0 bases, J lost 5 bases, and 5 bases stayed unmatched. CDR1 is SGDLS and CDR2 is YYNGEE in the germline V gene.

This clonotype has just a few counts. The chain combines TRBV7-2 with TRBJ2-7, with 10 bases that match TRBD1. The junction had 5 bases not matched to a gene; V was cut back by 1 base and J by 8 bases. The CDR3 covers 14 residues. In germline, CDR1 is SGHTA, CDR2 FQGNSA. The CDR3 spells CASSLGSGQGKQYF. DNA of the CDR3: TGTGCCAGCAGCTTAGGATCGGGACAGGGGAAGCAGTACTTC.

This chain connects TRBV12-3 or TRBV12-4 to TRBJ2-1; TRBD2 agrees at 7 bases. The length of the CDR3 is 15 residues. V lost 3 bases to trimming and J lost 4 bases; unmatched junction nucleotides: 6. The CDR3 DNA sequence: TGTGCCAGCAGTTTCAAGCGGGGCTCATACAATGAGCAGTTCTTC. Protein: CASSFKRGSYNEQFF.

With regard to this clonotype: The junction does not match germline at one end; this may be a read error. The V gene is TRBV29-1, the J gene TRBJ1-2; D perhaps matches TRBD1 (6 bases). Germline CDR1 is SQVTM and CDR2 is ANQGSEA. This CDR3 spans 12 amino acids. CDR3 protein: CSVGTPGGGYIF. CDR3 in DNA: TGCAGCGTTGGAACCCCCGGTGGGGGCTACATCTTC.

In its sample, this clonotype was seen many times. The J gene is TRBJ2-5, the V gene TRBV28; the D gene is possibly TRBD2 (5 bases). This CDR3 comprises 14 residues. The V and J ends lost 6 bases and 5 bases respectively, with 16 bases between them. Per the germline V gene, CDR1 is MDHEN and CDR2 is SYDVKM. The CDR3 DNA is TGTGCCAGCAGCCCCACATCCCCGGGGGAGACCCAGTACTTC. It translates to CASSPTSPGETQYF.

The chain links TRBV5-1 to TRBJ1-4, with D perhaps TRBD1 (5 bases). Germline V gene sequence: CDR1 SGHRS, CDR2 YFSETQ. The CDR3 has 15 amino acids. Between the trimmed V and J ends, which lost 3 bases and 7 bases, there was a span of 16 bases. The CDR3 spells CASSWDGGVSEKLFF. The CDR3 DNA sequence: TGCGCCAGCAGCTGGGATGGGGGAGTAAGTGAAAAACTGTTTTTT.

Ten or more counts support this clonotype. The chain recombines TRBV20-1 with TRBJ2-6, with 8 bases identical to TRBD1. Germline CDR1 reads DFQATT; CDR2 reads SNEGSKA (reference sequence). The CDR3 runs 14 residues. V shed 3 bases and J 2 bases; nucleotides not matched to a gene: 0. The CDR3 region has the DNA TGCAGTGCTAGGACAGGGGCTGGGGCCAACGTCCTGACTTTC. It specifies CSARTGAGANVLTF.